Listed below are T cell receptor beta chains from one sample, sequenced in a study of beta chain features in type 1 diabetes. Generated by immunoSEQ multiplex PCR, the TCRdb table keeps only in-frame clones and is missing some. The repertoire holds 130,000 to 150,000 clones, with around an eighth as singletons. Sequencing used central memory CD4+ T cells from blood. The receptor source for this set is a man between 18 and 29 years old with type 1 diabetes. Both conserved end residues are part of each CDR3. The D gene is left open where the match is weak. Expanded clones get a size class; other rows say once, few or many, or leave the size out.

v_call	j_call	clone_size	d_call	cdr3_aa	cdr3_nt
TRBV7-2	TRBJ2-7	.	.	CASSLQRVYEQYF	TGTGCCAGCAGCCTTCAACGGGTTTACGAGCAGTACTTC
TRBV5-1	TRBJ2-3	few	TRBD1	CASSLGDRTADTQYF	TGCGCCAGCAGCTTGGGGGACAGGACAGCAGATACGCAGTATTTT
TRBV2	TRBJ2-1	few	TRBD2	CASTAETSGEQFF	TGTGCCAGCACCGCCGAGACTAGCGGTGAGCAGTTCTTC
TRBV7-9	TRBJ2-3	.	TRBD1	CASSLELRGTQYF	TGTGCCAGCAGCTTAGAACTCAGGGGGACGCAGTATTTT
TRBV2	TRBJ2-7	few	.	CASSAQGGISYEQYF	TGTGCCAGCAGTGCCCAAGGGGGGATCTCCTACGAGCAGTACTTC
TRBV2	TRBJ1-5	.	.	CASSVTEFQHF	TGTGCCAGCAGCGTAACGGAGTTCCAGCATTTT
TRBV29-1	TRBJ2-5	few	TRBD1	CSVEGTGKEETQYF	TGCAGCGTTGAAGGGACAGGGAAAGAAGAGACCCAGTACTTC
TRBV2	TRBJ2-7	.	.	CASRSRGPYEQYF	TGTGCCAGCAGATCCCGGGGGCCCTACGAGCAGTACTTC
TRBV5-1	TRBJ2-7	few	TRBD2	CASCIESGGPYEQYF	TGCGCCAGCTGCATAGAGAGCGGGGGCCCCTACGAGCAGTACTTC
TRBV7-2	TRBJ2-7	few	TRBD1	CASSPGTGVSYEQYF	TGTGCCAGCAGCCCGGGGACAGGAGTCTCCTACGAGCAGTACTTC
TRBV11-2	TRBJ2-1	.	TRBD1	CASQTGTYNEQFF	TGTGCCAGTCAGACAGGGACCTACAATGAGCAGTTCTTC
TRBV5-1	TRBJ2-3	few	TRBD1	CASSSSTGLSTDTQYF	TGCGCCAGCAGCTCGTCGACAGGGCTCTCCACAGATACGCAGTATTTT
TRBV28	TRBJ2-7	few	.	CASRGPDVNEQYF	TGTGCCAGCAGGGGACCGGACGTAAACGAGCAGTACTTC
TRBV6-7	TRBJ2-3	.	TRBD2	CASSFGTSGITDTQYF	TGTGCCAGCAGTTTCGGGACTAGCGGGATCACAGATACGCAGTATTTT
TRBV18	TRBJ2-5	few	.	CASSPGTSQETQYF	TGTGCCAGCTCACCTGGCACTTCCCAAGAGACCCAGTACTTC
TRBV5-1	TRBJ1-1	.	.	CASSSGLNTEAFF	TGCGCCAGCAGCTCGGGGTTGAACACTGAAGCTTTCTTT
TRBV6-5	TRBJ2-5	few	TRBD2	CASSGSGGPRETQYF	TGTGCCAGCAGTGGGAGCGGGGGGCCGCGGGAGACCCAGTACTTC
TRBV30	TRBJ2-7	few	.	CAWRQAYEQYF	TGTGCCTGGAGACAGGCATACGAGCAGTACTTC
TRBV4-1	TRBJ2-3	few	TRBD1	CASSQVVTGGSDTQYF	TGCGCCAGCAGCCAAGTAGTCACAGGGGGCTCGGATACGCAGTATTTT
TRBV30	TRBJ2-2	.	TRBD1	CAYSRGLNTGELFF	TGTGCCTACTCAAGGGGGCTGAACACCGGGGAGCTGTTTTTT
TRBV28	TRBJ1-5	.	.	CASSWNQPQHF	TGTGCCAGCAGCTGGAATCAGCCCCAGCATTTT
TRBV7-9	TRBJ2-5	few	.	CASSQAGAFTQYF	TGTGCCAGCAGCCAAGCAGGGGCGTTTACCCAGTACTTC
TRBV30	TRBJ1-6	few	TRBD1	CAWSGRTGDVYGSPLHF	TGTGCCTGGAGCGGGAGGACAGGGGATGTCTACGGTTCACCCCTCCACTTT
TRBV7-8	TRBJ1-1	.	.	CASSLNRPRLMNTEAFF	TGTGCCAGCAGCTTAAACAGGCCGAGACTCATGAACACTGAAGCTTTCTTT
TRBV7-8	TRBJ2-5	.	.	CASRAPLGETQYF	TGTGCCAGCAGGGCTCCGCTCGGAGAGACCCAGTACTTC
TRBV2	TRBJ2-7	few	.	CASRGSYEQYF	TGTGCCAGCCGGGGCTCCTACGAGCAGTACTTC
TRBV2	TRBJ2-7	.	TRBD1	CASSRDSSSYEQYF	TGTGCCAGCAGTAGGGACAGCAGCTCCTACGAGCAGTACTTC
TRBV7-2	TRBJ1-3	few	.	CASNPSGNTIYF	TGTGCCAGCAACCCCTCTGGAAACACCATATATTTT
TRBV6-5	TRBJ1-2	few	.	CASTLIVGGGYTF	TGTGCCAGCACCCTTATCGTGGGGGGTGGCTACACCTTC
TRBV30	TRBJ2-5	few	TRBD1	CAWGQGPWETQYF	TGTGCCTGGGGACAGGGCCCTTGGGAGACCCAGTACTTC
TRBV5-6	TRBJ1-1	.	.	CASSWITSMNTEAFF	TGTGCCAGCAGCTGGATAACGAGCATGAACACTGAAGCTTTCTTT
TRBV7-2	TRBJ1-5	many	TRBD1	CASSWTGGENQPQHF	TGTGCCAGCAGCTGGACAGGGGGCGAGAATCAGCCCCAGCATTTT
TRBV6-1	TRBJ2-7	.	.	CASSEFGEQYF	TGTGCCAGCAGTGAATTTGGAGAGCAGTACTTC
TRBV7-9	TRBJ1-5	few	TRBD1	CASSSTGASSNQPQHF	TGTGCCAGCAGCAGTACAGGGGCCTCGAGCAATCAGCCCCAGCATTTT
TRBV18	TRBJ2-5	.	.	CASSLQGGQETQYF	TGTGCCAGCTCACTTCAGGGTGGGCAAGAGACCCAGTACTTC
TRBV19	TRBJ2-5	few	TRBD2	CASSNLAGGETQYF	TGTGCCAGTAGTAACTTAGCGGGGGGAGAGACCCAGTACTTC
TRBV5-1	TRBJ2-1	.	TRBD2	CASSLRPSGVYNEQFF	TGCGCCAGCAGCTTGCGCCCTAGCGGGGTTTACAATGAGCAGTTCTTC
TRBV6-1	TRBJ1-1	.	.	CASNYGLF	TGTGCCAGCAATTACGGCCTCTTT
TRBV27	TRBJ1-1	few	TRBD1	CASSAPRDRQAFF	TGTGCCAGCAGTGCCCCCCGGGACAGGCAAGCTTTCTTT
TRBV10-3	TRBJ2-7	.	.	CAIRAEGGGEQYF	TGTGCCATCAGGGCTGAGGGCGGCGGGGAGCAGTACTTC
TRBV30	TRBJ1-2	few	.	CAWSVSQYGYTF	TGTGCCTGGAGTGTAAGCCAGTATGGCTACACCTTC